This entry lists 8 T cell receptor beta chains sequenced from one sample in a study of vaccination and CD4 T cells after COVID-19. Sample treatment: approximately 10-day PBMC culture with coronavirus spike peptide pools or control peptides (ViraFEST assay). The antigens for these receptors are not known. The Oncomine TCR Beta short-read assay was applied to DNA of cultured CD4+ T cells. Using its own MiXCR run on the PCR reads, TCRdb lists one record per CDR3 protein. The profile shows some 8,200 distinct CDR3 sequences, just under 55% of them singletons. The sequenced sample was CD4+ T cells from blood, cultured in vitro. The receptor set was obtained from a human donor who had recovered from COVID-19.

This chain uses TRBV6-1 with TRBJ1-2; TRBD1 matches at 7 bases. The ends lost 6 bases at V and 2 bases at J; junction bases unmatched: 9. The germline V gene has CDR1 MNHNS and CDR2 SASEGT. CDR3 length: 15 amino acids. CDR3 sequence reads: CASRLTEGANYGYTF. CDR3 in DNA: TGTGCCAGCAGGCTGACAGAGGGGGCCAACTATGGCTACACCTTC.

The J gene is TRBJ1-2, the V gene TRBV5-1; 8 positions agree with TRBD1. The germline V gene has CDR1 SGHRS and CDR2 YFSETQ. There are 15 residues in the CDR3. With V trimmed by 4 bases and J by 1 base, 6 bases remained unmatched. In DNA form, the CDR3 reads TGCGCCAGCAGCACGGGACAGGCCCTTAACTATGGCTACACCTTC. Its protein is CASSTGQALNYGYTF.

The chain is built from TRBV6-5 and TRBJ2-7, with 11 bases aligning to TRBD2. The CDR3 is 16 amino acids. Germline values: CDR1 MNHEY, CDR2 SVGAGI. With 3 bases clipped from V and 0 bases from J, the junction kept 4 bases outside the gene matches. CDR3 in amino acids: CASSYTSGGGSYEQYF. Written as DNA, the CDR3 is TGTGCCAGCAGTTATACTAGCGGGGGTGGCTCCTACGAGCAGTACTTC.

This clonotype has more than one count but fewer than ten. The V call is TRBV6-5, the J call TRBJ1-1, with D unclear. The length of the CDR3 is 17 residues. V dropped 0 bases and J dropped 0 bases, with 14 bases sitting between them. Germline loops: CDR1 MNHEY, CDR2 SVGAGI. The CDR3 DNA follows: TGTGCCAGCAGTTACTCGTATTACGGTCAGGTGAACACTGAAGCTTTCTTT. Its translation: CASSYSYYGQVNTEAFF.

The genes are TRBV6-1 and TRBJ2-3, with 10 nucleotides matching TRBD2. Germline V CDR1 and CDR2: MNHNS, SASEGT. The J segment lost 5 bases and the V segment lost 7 bases, leaving 6 bases of the junction unmatched. CDR3 length equals 14 residues. The CDR3 loop reads CASNSGGNEDTQYF. In DNA, the CDR3 is TGTGCCAGCAATAGCGGGGGGAACGAAGATACGCAGTATTTT.

V usage is TRBV4-1 and J usage is TRBJ2-7, with 8 positions matching TRBD1. Trimming removed 1 base from V and 4 bases from J; junction bases left unmatched: 12. Germline values: CDR1 MGHRA, CDR2 YSYEKL. The CDR3 is 17 residues long. CDR3 region: CASSQGPPPGQAYEQYF. The DNA of the CDR3 is TGCGCCAGCAGCCAAGGTCCCCCACCGGGACAGGCTTACGAGCAGTACTTC.

The chain is built from TRBV7-9 and TRBJ1-1; 7 nucleotides line up with TRBD1. The CDR3 covers 15 residues. Germline lookup yields CDR1 SEHNR and CDR2 FQNEAQ (reference sequence). Unmatched junction bases numbered 7, after V lost 3 bases and J lost 3 bases. The CDR3 nucleotides read TGTGCCAGCAGCTTTTTCAAGGGGGCGGACACTGAAGCTTTCTTT. Protein product: CASSFFKGADTEAFF.

Relative to its sample, this clonotype is medium-sized. The V gene is TRBV20-1, the J gene TRBJ1-2, with TRBD1 matching over 9 bases. The CDR3 spans 13 residues. V lost 6 bases to trimming and J lost 4 bases; unmatched junction nucleotides: 6. Per germline, CDR1 DFQATT and CDR2 SNEGSKA (reference sequence). The CDR3 nucleotides are TGCAGTGCCCAACGGACAGGGGTCTATGGCTACACCTTC. Protein: CSAQRTGVYGYTF.